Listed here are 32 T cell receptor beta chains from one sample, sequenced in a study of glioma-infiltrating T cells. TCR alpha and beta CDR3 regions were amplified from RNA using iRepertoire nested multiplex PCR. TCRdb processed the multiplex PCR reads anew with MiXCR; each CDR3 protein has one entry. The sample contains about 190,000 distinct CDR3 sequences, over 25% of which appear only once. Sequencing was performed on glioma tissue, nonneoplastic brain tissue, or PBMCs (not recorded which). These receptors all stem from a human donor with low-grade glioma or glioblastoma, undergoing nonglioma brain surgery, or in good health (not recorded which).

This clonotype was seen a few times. CDR3 sequence (DNA): TGCGCCAGCAGCTTGGAGCAAGAGACCCAGTACTTC. Translating it yields CASSLEQETQYF. This chain connects TRBV5-1 to TRBJ2-5; no clear D gene. Germline V CDR1 and CDR2: SGHRS, YFSETQ. The CDR3 is made up of 12 amino acids. The V end lost 0 bases, the J end lost 2 bases, and 2 bases lay between the germline ends.

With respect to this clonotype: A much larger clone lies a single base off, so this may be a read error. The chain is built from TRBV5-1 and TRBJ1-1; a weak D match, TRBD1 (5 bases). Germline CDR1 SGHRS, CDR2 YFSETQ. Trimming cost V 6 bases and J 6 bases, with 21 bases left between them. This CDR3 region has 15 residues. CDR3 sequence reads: CASTPGYNQFAEAFF. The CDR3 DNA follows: TGCGCCAGCACCCCAGGGTACAATCAGTTCGCTGAAGCTTTCTTT.

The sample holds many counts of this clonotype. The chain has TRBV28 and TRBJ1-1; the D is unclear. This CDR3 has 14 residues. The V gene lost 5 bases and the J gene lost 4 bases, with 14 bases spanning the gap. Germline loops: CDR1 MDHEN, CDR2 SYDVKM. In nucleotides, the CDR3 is TGTGCCAGCAGTGTGAACGAACGGAGCACTGAAGCTTTCTTT. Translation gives CASSVNERSTEAFF.

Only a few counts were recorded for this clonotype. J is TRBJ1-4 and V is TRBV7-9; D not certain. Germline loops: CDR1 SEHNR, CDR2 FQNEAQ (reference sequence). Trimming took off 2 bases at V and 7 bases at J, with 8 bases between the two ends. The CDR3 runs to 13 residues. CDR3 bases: TGTGCCAGCAGCTTAAATTCCCGTGAAAAACTGTTTTTT. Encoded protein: CASSLNSREKLFF.

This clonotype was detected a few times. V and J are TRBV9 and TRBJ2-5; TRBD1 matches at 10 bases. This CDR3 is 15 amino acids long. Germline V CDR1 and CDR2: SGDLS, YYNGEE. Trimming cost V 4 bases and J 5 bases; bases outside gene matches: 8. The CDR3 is CASSTSGTGEETQYF. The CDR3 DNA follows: TGTGCCAGCAGCACGTCCGGGACAGGGGAGGAGACCCAGTACTTC.

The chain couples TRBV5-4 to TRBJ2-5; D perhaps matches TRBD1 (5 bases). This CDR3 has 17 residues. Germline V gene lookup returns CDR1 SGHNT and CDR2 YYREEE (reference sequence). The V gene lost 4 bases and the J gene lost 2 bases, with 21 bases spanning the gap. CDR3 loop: CASSPGSSRVGQETQYF. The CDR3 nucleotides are TGTGCCAGCAGCCCCGGGTCAAGCAGGGTCGGTCAAGAGACCCAGTACTTC. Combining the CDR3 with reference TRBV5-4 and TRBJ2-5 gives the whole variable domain ETGVTQSPTHLIKTRGQQVTLRCSSQSGHNTVSWYQQALGQGPQFIFQYYREEENGRGNFPPRFSGLQFPNYSSELNVNALELDDSALYLCASSPGSSRVGQETQYFGPGTRLLVL.

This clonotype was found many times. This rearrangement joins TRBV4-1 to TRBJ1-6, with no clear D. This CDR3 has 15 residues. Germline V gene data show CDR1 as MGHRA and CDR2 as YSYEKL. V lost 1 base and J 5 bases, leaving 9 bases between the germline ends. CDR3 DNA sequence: TGCGCCAGCAGCCAAGCTTTCCAGAATAATTCACCCCTCCACTTT. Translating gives CASSQAFQNNSPLHF.

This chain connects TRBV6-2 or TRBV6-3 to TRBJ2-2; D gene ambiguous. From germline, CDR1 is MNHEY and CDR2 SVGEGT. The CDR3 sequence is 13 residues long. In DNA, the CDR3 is TGTGTTAGCAGTTACAGAATGAGCGGGGAGCTGTTTTTT. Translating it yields CVSSYRMSGELFF.

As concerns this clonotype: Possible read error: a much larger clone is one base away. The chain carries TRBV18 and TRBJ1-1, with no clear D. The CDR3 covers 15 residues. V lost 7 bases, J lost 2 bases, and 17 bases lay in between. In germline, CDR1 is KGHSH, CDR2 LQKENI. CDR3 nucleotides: TGTGCCAGCTTTAGGAGTCGGGTGGAAAACACTGAAGCTTTCTTT. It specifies CASFRSRVENTEAFF.

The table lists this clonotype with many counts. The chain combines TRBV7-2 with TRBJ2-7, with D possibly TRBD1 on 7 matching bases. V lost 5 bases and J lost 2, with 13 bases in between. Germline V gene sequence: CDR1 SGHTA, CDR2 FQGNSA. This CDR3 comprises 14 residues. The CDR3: CASSPGGLPYEQYF. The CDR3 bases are TGTGCCAGCAGCCCAGGGGGACTTCCCTACGAGCAGTACTTC.

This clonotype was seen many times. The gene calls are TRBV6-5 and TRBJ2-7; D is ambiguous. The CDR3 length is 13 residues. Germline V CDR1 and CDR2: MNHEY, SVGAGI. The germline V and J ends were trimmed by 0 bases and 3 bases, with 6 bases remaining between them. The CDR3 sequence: CASSYSLGYEQYF. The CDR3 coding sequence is TGTGCCAGCAGTTACTCCCTCGGCTACGAGCAGTACTTC.

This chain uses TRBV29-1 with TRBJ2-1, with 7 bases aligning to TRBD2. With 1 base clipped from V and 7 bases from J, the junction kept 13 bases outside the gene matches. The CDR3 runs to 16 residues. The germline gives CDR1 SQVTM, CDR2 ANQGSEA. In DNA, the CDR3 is TGCAGCGTTGAAGGAGTGGGCGGGAGAAGGGCGAATGAGCAGTTCTTC. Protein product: CSVEGVGGRRANEQFF.

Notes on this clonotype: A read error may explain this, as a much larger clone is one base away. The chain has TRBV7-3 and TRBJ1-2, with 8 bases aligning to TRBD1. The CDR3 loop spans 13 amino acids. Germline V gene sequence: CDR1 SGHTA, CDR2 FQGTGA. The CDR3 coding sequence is TGTGCCAGCAGCTTAAGACAGGGGCAGGGCTACCCCTTC. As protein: CASSLRQGQGYPF.

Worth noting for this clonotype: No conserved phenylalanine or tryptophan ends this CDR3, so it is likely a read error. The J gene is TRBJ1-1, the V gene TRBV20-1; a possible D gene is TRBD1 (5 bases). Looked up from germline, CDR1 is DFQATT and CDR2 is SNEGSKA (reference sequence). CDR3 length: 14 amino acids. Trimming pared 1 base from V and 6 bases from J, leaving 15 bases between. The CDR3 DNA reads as TGCAGTGCTAGAGGCCTGCATGGGACCGCTGAAGCTTTCTCT. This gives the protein CSARGLHGTAEAFS.

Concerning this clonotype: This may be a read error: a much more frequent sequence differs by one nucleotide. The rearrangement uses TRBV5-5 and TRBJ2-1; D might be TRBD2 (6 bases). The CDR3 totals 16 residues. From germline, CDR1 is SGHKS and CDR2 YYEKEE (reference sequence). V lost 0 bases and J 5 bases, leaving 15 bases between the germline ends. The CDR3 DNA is TGTGCCAGCAGCTTGGGTGTTCGCGGGAAGGACAATGAGCAGTTCTTC. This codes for CASSLGVRGKDNEQFF.

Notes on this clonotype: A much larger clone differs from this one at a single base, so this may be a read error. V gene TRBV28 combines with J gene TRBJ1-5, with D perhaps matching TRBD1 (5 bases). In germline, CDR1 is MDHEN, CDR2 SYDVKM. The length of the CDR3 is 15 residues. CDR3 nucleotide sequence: TGTGCCAGCAGTTTGGTAGGGGATAGCAATCAGCCCCAGCGTTTT. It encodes CASSLVGDSNQPQRF.

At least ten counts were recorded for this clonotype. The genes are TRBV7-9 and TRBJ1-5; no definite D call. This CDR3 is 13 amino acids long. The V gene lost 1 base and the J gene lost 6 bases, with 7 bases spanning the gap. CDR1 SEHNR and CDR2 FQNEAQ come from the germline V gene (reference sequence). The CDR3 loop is CASSLGLGQPQHF. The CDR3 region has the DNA TGTGCCAGCAGCTTAGGTCTGGGTCAGCCCCAGCATTTT.

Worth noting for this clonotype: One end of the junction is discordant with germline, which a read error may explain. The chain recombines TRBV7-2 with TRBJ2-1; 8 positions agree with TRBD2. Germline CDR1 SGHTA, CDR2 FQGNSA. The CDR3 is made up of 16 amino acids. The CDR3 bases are TGTGCCAGCAGCCGCGGACTAGCCCGCTCCTACAATGAGCGGTTCTTC. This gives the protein CASSRGLARSYNERFF.

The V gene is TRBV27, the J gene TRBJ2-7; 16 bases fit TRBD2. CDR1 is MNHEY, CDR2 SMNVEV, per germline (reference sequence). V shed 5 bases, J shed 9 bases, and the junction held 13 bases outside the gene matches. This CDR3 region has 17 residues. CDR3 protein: CASSATAGTSGRAGQYF. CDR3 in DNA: TGTGCCAGCAGTGCAACCGCCGGGACTAGCGGGAGGGCCGGGCAGTACTTC.

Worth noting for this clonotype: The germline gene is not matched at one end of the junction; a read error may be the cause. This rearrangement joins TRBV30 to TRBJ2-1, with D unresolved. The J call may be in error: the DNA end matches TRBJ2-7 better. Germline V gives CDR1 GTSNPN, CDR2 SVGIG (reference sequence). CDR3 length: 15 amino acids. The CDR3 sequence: CARSDGSLTTYEQYF. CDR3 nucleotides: TGTGCCCGGAGTGATGGCAGCCTTACCACCTACGAGCAGTACTTC.

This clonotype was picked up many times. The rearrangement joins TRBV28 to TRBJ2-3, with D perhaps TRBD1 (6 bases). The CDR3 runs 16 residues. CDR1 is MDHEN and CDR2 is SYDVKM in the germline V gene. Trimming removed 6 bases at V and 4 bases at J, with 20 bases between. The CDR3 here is CASRTGTNIGPDTQYF. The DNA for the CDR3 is TGTGCCAGCAGAACCGGGACAAACATCGGACCAGATACGCAGTATTTT.

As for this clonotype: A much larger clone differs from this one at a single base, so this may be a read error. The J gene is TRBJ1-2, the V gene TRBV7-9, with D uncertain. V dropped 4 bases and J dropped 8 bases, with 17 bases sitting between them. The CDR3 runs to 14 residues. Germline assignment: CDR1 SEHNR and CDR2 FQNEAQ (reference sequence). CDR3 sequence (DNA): TGTGCCAGCAGCTCGTGGGCTCATCGAGGGGGCTACACCTTC. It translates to CASSSWAHRGGYTF.

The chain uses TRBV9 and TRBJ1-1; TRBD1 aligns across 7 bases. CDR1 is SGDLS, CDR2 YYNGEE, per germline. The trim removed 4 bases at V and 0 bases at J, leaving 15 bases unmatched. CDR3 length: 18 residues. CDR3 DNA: TGTGCCAGCAGCCCTCAGTTCCGGGACAGCTACATGAACACTGAAGCTTTCTTT. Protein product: CASSPQFRDSYMNTEAFF.

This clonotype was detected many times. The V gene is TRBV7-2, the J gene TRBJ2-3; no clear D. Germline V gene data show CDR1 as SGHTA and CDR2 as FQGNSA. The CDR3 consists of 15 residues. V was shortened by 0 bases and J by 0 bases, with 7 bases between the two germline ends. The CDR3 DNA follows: TGTGCCAGCAGCTTAGCGCCAGCTAGCACAGATACGCAGTATTTT. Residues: CASSLAPASTDTQYF.

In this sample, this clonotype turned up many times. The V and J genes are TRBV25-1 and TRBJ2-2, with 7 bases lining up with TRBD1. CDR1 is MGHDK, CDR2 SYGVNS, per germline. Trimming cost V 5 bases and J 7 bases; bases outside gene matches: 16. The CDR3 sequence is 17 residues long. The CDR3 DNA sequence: TGTGCCAGCAGTTCAACGTCCGGGACAGAGGGAAACGGGGAGCTGTTTTTT. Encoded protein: CASSSTSGTEGNGELFF.

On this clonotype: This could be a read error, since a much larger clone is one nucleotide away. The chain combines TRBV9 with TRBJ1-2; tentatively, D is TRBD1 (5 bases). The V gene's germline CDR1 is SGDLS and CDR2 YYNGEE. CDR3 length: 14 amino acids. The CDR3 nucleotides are TGTGCCAGCAGCGTAGGTGGGGGAGCCTATTGCTACACCTTC. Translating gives CASSVGGGAYCYTF.

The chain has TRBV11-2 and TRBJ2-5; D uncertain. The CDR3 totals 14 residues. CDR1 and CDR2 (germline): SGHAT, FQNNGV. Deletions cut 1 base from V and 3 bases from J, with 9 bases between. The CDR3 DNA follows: TGTGCCAGCAGCTTAGGGAACGGAGAAGAGACCCAGTACTTC. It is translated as CASSLGNGEETQYF.

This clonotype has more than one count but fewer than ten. The CDR3, as DNA: TGTGCCAGCAGCTTAGGGGATCGTAGGACTGAAGCTTTCTTT. Translation: CASSLGDRRTEAFF. The genes are TRBV7-2 and TRBJ1-1, with D unclear. V was clipped by 1 base and J by 5 bases, with 11 bases between them. The germline CDR1 and CDR2 sequences are SGHTA and FQGNSA. CDR3 size: 14 residues.

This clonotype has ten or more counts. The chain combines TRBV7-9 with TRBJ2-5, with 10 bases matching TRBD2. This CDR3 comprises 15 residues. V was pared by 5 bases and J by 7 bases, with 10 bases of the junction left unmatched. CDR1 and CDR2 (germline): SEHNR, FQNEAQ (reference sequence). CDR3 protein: CASSNQGLADGTQYF. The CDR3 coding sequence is TGTGCCAGCAGCAACCAAGGACTAGCGGATGGGACCCAGTACTTC.

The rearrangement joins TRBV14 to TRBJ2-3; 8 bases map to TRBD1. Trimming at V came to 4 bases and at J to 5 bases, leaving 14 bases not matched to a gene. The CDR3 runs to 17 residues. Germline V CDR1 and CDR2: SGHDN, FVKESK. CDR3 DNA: TGTGCCAGCAGCCGAAACGCAGGGGGCATGGGAGGAGATACGCAGTATTTT. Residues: CASSRNAGGMGGDTQYF.

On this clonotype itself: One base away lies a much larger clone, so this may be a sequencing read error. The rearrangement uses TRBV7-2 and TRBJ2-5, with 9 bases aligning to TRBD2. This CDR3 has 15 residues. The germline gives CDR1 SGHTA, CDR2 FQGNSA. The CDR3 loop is CASSLTSGFQGTQYF. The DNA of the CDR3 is TGTGCCAGCAGCTTGACTAGCGGATTCCAAGGGACCCAGTACTTC.

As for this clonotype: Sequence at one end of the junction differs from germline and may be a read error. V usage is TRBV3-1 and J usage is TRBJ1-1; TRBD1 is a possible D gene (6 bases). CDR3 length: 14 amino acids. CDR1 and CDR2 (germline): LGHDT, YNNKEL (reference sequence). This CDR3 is CAGSPDRQDTEAFF. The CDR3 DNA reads TGTGCCGGCAGCCCGGACAGACAGGACACTGAAGCTTTCTTT.